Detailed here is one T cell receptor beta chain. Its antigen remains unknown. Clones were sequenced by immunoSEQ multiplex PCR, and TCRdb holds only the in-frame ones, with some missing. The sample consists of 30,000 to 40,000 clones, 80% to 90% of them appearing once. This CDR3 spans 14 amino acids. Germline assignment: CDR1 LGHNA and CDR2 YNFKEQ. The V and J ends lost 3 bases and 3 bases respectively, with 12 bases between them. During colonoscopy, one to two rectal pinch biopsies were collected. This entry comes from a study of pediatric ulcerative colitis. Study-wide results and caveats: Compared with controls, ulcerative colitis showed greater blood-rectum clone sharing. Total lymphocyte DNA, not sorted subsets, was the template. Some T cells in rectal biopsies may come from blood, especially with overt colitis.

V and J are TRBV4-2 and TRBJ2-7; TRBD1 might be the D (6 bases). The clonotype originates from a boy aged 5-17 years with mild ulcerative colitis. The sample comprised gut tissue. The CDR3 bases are TGTGCCAGCAGCCATACTAAACAGGGCTACGAGCAGTACTTC. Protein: CASSHTKQGYEQYF.